The clone carrying this T cell receptor (beta chain) appeared a few times. The data were obtained in a study of blood T cells in healthy people across ages. There were at least 6 micrograms of total RNA extracted from every sample. CDR3 length: 15 amino acids. V was clipped by 6 bases and J by 4 bases; unmatched bases: 8. Germline-derived CDR1 and CDR2 are SGHTA and FQGNSA. It was with a sample-barcoded 5' primer and a J-beta primer mix that a second PCR of roughly 7 to 12 cycles was run. TCRdb reprocessed the 5' RACE reads with MiXCR, giving one entry per CDR3 protein. The sample includes around 670,000 distinct CDR3 sequences, under 30% of them seen just once.

The sample was blood. This receptor was obtained from a woman of 80 years or more in good health. The chain combines TRBV7-2 with TRBJ2-2, with TRBD2 matching over 7 bases. This chain's CDR3 is CASSTGGGRTGELFF. DNA for the CDR3: TGTGCCAGCAGTACGGGGGGTGGGCGCACCGGGGAGCTGTTTTTT. Full variable domain (missing parts from reference TRBV7-2 and TRBJ2-2): GAGVSQSPSNKVTEKGKDVELRCDPISGHTALYWYRQSLGQGLEFLIYFQGNSAPDKSGLPSDRFSAERTGGSVSTLTIQRTQQEDSAVYLCASSTGGGRTGELFFGEGSRLTVL.